This note documents a single T cell receptor beta chain sequence. This entry belongs to a study of blood T cell repertoires in COVID-19. At the level of the study: Both acute and convalescent COVID-19 samples were obtained from the United States, Italy and Spain. The analysed material was cDNA or gDNA that came from T cells, B-cell-depleted T cells, or PBMCs.

Authors' analysis steps: Counts of nucleated cells, estimated from reference gene primer amplification, were obtained. The table came from immunoSEQ multiplex PCR; TCRdb's copy has only in-frame clones and leaves some out. The V and J calls and the clone size are those of that table, but D and trimming were determined from the DNA. The table records nearly 60,000 clones, more than 75% of them present only once. The sequenced sample consisted of peripheral blood. The source is a man in his forties or fifties with active COVID-19.

The CDR3 DNA follows: TGCGCCAGCAGCCGGAAGGGGGGGACAGATACGCAGTATTTT. Translation: CASSRKGGTDTQYF. The chain links TRBV5-1 to TRBJ2-3; possible D gene TRBD2, 7 bases. With 4 bases removed from V and 3 bases from J, the gap between germline ends came to 12 bases. The CDR3 consists of 14 residues. The germline CDR1 and CDR2 sequences are SGHRS and YFSETQ.